This T cell receptor beta chain was documented in a study of shared T cell receptors in the human thymus. Using immunoSEQ multiplex PCR, the repertoire was profiled, and TCRdb retains in-frame clones only, with some absent. Here the sample spans roughly 550,000 clones, around three quarters being singletons. In regard to this clone: This sample includes further DNA sequences coding for the same CDR3.

CDR1 and CDR2 from the germline V gene are MNHEY and SMNVEV (reference sequence). The length of the CDR3 is 13 residues. Unmatched junction bases numbered 1, after V lost 2 bases and J lost 3 bases. The data were also submitted as part of a second study, on human thymus T cells. That source notes: The thymus tissue came from resections taken during corrective heart surgery.

The sequence was obtained from a boy in the first two years of life with a congenital heart defect. Sequenced sample: thymocytes. J is TRBJ2-7 and V is TRBV27, with 7 bases identical to TRBD1. CDR3 loop: CASSLRDSYEQYF. As DNA, the CDR3 is TGTGCCAGCAGTTTACGGGACAGCTACGAGCAGTACTTC.